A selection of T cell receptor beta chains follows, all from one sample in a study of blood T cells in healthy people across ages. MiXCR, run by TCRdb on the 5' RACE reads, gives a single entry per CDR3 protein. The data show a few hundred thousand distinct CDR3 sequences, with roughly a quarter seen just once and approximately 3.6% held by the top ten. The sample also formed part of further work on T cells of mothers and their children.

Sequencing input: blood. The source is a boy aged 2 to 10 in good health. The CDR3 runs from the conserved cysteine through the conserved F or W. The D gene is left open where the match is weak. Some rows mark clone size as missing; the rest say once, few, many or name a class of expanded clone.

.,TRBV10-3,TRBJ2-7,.,TGTGCCATCAGCACCAGGGTGCTCCCCTCCTACGAGCAGTACTTC,CAISTRVLPSYEQYF
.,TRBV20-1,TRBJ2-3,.,TGCAGTGCTAGAGACACAGATACGCAGTATTTT,CSARDTDTQYF
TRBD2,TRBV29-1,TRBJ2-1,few,TGCAGCGTTCTGCTAGCGGAATTCTACAATGAGCAGTTCTTC,CSVLLAEFYNEQFF
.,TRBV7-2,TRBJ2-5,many,TGTGCCAGCAGCTTAGTCCGAGAGACCCAGTACTTC,CASSLVRETQYF
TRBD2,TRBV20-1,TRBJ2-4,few,TGCAGTGCTGTAAGACTAGCGGGGGGGCTTGTGGATTTTAACATTCAGTACTTC,CSAVRLAGGLVDFNIQYF
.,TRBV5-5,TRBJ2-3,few,TGTGCCAGCAGCTTGAATGACAGGAGCACAGATACGCAGTATTTT,CASSLNDRSTDTQYF
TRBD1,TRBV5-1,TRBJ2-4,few,TGCGCCAGCAGCTGGGGGACAGGCCTAGCCAAAAACATTCAGTACTTC,CASSWGTGLAKNIQYF
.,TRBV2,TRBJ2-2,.,TGTGCCAGCAGAAGTACTGGGATGGGGGAGCTGTTTTTT,CASRSTGMGELFF
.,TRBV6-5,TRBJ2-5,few,TGTGCCAGCAGTTACTCGGGTGGCGGCGGTAGCCAAGAGACCCAGTACTTC,CASSYSGGGGSQETQYF
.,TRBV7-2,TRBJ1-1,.,TGTGCCAGCAGCGCCAGAGGGTTCGGAGGGACTGAAGCTTTCTTT,CASSARGFGGTEAFF
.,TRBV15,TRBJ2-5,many,TGTGCCACCAGCAGAGATCTTTGGCAGGACGCATCTCAACTTCAAGAGACCCAGTACTTC,CATSRDLWQDASQLQETQYF
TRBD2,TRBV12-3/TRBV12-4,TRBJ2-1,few,TGTGCCAGCAGTTTCGGACTAGCGGGAGGTTTCGTGAATGAGCAGTTCTTC,CASSFGLAGGFVNEQFF
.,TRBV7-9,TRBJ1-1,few,TGTGCCAGCAGCTTATCCTCACGCAGGCGGAACACTGAAGCTTTCTTT,CASSLSSRRRNTEAFF
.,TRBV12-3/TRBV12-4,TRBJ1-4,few,TGTGCCAGCGGCTCGAGCGAAAAACTGTTTTTT,CASGSSEKLFF
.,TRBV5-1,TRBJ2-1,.,TGCGCCAGCAGCTCAGTCCGGACAACGCAAGGTGAGCAGTTCTTC,CASSSVRTTQGEQFF
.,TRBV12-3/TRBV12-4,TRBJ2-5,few,TGTGCCAGCAGGACCGCTCGGGAGACCCAGTACTTC,CASRTARETQYF
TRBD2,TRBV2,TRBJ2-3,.,TGTGCCAGCAGTGAAGTCGGGACTACTACAGATACGCAGTATTTT,CASSEVGTTTDTQYF
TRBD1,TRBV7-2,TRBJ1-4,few,TGTGCCAGCAGCTTGCGGCCTACGGGACAGGTTAATGAAAAACTGTTTTTT,CASSLRPTGQVNEKLFF
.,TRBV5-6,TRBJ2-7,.,TGTGCCAGCAGCTTCGGACACCCCAAAGACGAGCAGTACTTC,CASSFGHPKDEQYF
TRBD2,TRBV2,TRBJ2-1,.,TGTGCCAGCAGTGAATTGGCGGGGGGAGGGGATGAGCAGTTCTTC,CASSELAGGGDEQFF
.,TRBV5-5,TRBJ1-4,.,TGTGCCAGCAGCCTCACAGGGTCCCATGAAAAACTGTTTTTT,CASSLTGSHEKLFF
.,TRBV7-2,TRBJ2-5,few,TGTGCCAGCAGCCCCACACAGGGCCTACAAGAGACCCAGTACTTC,CASSPTQGLQETQYF
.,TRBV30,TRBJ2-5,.,TGTGCCTGGAACCAACCCCTTAGGGGGAGAACGAAAAACGAGCAATACTTC,CAWNQPLRGRTKNEQYF
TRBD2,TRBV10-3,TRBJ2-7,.,TGTGCCACCATTACTAGACTAGCGGGAGAGTCATACTACGAGCAGTACTTC,CATITRLAGESYYEQYF
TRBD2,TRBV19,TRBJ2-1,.,TGTGCCAGTAGTCCGGGACTAGCGAAAGAACATGAGCAGTTCTTC,CASSPGLAKEHEQFF
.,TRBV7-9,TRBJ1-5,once,TGTGCCAGCAGCACGGACCTCGGCAATCAGCCCCAGCATTTT,CASSTDLGNQPQHF
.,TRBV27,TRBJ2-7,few,TGTGCCAGCAGCAGCCCAGGGGTGTGGGAGCAGTACTTC,CASSSPGVWEQYF
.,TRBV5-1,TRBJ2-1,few,TGCGCCAGCAGCTTGGAGGTATTCGGCTCCTACAATGAGCAGTTCTTC,CASSLEVFGSYNEQFF
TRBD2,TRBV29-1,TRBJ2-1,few,TGCAGCGTCGGGAGGACTAGCGGGAGGGGGGGGGATGAGCAGTTCTTC,CSVGRTSGRGGDEQFF
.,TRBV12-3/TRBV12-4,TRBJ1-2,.,TGTGCCAGCAGCCCATTCCAGCACACCTATGGCTACACCTTC,CASSPFQHTYGYTF
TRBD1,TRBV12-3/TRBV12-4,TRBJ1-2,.,TGTGCCAGCAGTTTAGCGCCCGGACAGGGCTATGGCTACACCTTC,CASSLAPGQGYGYTF
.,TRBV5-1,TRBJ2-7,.,TGCGCCAGCAGCTTCCAACAGGGCGCCTACGAGCAGTACTTC,CASSFQQGAYEQYF
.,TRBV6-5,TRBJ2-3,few,TGTGCCAGCAGTTACTCGACGGTTGGGGGGAGCACAGATACGCAGTATTTT,CASSYSTVGGSTDTQYF
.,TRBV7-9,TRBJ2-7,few,TGTGCCAGCAGCTTGAGCGGGTCAAGCTCCTACGAGCAGTACTTC,CASSLSGSSSYEQYF
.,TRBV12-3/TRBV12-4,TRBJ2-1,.,TGTGCCAGCAGTTTCGGGGGAGTGGATGAGCAGTTCTTC,CASSFGGVDEQFF
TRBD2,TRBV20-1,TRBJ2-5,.,TGCAGTGCTAGCTTTAGCGGGGACCAAGAGACCCAGTACTTC,CSASFSGDQETQYF
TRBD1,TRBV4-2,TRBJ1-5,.,TGTGCCAGCAGCCAAGATCCCGGACAGGGGGGAAGGCCCCAGCATTTT,CASSQDPGQGGRPQHF
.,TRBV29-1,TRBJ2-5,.,TGCAGCGTCCAGGGACCGGACGAGACCCAGTACTTC,CSVQGPDETQYF
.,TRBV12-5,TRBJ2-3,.,TGTGCTAGTGGTTTGGACACAGATACGCAGTATTTT,CASGLDTDTQYF
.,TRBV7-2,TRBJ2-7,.,TGTGCCAGCAGCTTCTACCTCAGGCTCCCCTACGAGCAGTACTTC,CASSFYLRLPYEQYF
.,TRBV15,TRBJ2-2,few,TGTGCCACCAGCAGAGCTGCAAGCGGGGAGCTGTTTTTT,CATSRAASGELFF
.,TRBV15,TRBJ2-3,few,TGTGCCACCAGCGGGACAGATACGCAGTATTTT,CATSGTDTQYF
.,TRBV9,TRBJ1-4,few,TGTGCCAGCAGCGTAGGGGTCACCCAGGATGAAAAACTGTTTTTT,CASSVGVTQDEKLFF
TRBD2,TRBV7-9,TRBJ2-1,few,TGTGCCAGCAGCTTAGCGAGAACTAGCGGGACCAATGAGCAGTTCTTC,CASSLARTSGTNEQFF
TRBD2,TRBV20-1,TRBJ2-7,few,TGCAGTGCTGAGACTAGCGTGAGGTCCTACGAGCAGTACTTC,CSAETSVRSYEQYF
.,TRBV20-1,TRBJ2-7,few,TGCAGTGCTACCCCAAGAGGCGGCCCCAGCTCCTACGAGCAGTACTTC,CSATPRGGPSSYEQYF
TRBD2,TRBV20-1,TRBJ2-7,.,TGCAGTGCTGCTCTTACGCGAAGGCGGGAGAACGAGCAGTACTTC,CSAALTRRRENEQYF
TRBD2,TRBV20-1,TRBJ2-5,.,TGCAGTGCCATAGGACTAGCGGGGGGGCGGGAGACCCAGTACTTC,CSAIGLAGGRETQYF
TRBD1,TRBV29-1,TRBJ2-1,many,TGCAGCGTCGAGACAGGGGGGAGGTTTTTTAGTTTCAATGAGCAGTTCTTC,CSVETGGRFFSFNEQFF
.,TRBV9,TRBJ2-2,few,TGTGCCAGCAGCGTAGTTGGCAGGGGGGTCACCGGGGAGCTGTTTTTT,CASSVVGRGVTGELFF